This passage covers 22 T cell receptor beta chains from one sample sequenced in a study of OX40 agonist ivuxolimab in advanced cancers. Libraries were prepared by immunoSEQ multiplex PCR; TCRdb keeps only in-frame clonotypes and omits some of them. The table records about 53,000 clones, almost 85% of them present only once. Sample: CD4+ or CD8+ T cells sorted from blood, taken in a trial of the OX40 agonist ivuxolimab. All receptors derive from an adult with an advanced solid tumor such as melanoma, head and neck, liver or kidney cancer.

V is TRBV7-2 and J is TRBJ2-1, with D tentatively TRBD2 (6 bases). The CDR3 consists of 16 residues. Germline V gives CDR1 SGHTA, CDR2 FQGNSA. With 0 bases removed from V and 3 bases from J, the gap between germline ends came to 12 bases. This CDR3 is CASSLAPRDFYNEQFF. The CDR3 bases are TGTGCCAGCAGCTTAGCGCCCCGGGACTTCTACAATGAGCAGTTCTTC.

The chain is built from TRBV5-1 and TRBJ2-7; TRBD2 matches at 14 bases. Germline V CDR1 and CDR2: SGHRS, YFSETQ. This CDR3 spans 17 amino acids. The J segment lost 1 base and the V segment lost 4 bases, leaving 7 bases of the junction unmatched. The CDR3 DNA is TGCGCCAGCAGCGGGGGACTAGCGGGAGCTAGTTCCTACGAGCAGTACTTC. It specifies CASSGGLAGASSYEQYF. The full variable domain, completed using reference TRBV5-1 and TRBJ2-7, is KAGVTQTPRYLIKTRGQQVTLSCSPISGHRSVSWYQQTPGQGLQFLFEYFSETQRNKGNFPGRFSGRQFSNSRSEMNVSTLELGDSALYLCASSGGLAGASSYEQYFGPGTRLTVT.

The chain combines TRBV6-5 with TRBJ1-6; TRBD1 is a possible D gene (6 bases). V was trimmed by 7 bases and J by 5 bases, leaving 15 bases between them. The CDR3 runs 15 residues. The germline gives CDR1 MNHEY, CDR2 SVGAGI. CDR3 sequence (DNA): TGTGCCAGCAAAGGGGACAATCGTAATAATTCACCCCTCCACTTT. Amino acids: CASKGDNRNNSPLHF.

This chain joins TRBV14 and TRBJ2-7; 9 bases fit TRBD1. Per germline, CDR1 SGHDN and CDR2 FVKESK. The CDR3 sequence is 15 residues long. Trimming at V came to 5 bases and at J to 7 bases, leaving 12 bases not matched to a gene. CDR3 protein: CASSEAQGAIGEQYF. The CDR3 DNA is TGTGCCAGCAGCGAAGCACAGGGGGCCATAGGGGAGCAGTACTTC.

The rearrangement links TRBV14 to TRBJ1-1, with TRBD1 matching 10 bases. V was clipped by 1 base and J by 5 bases; unmatched bases: 16. Germline CDR1 SGHDN, CDR2 FVKESK. This CDR3 spans 19 amino acids. This CDR3 reads CASSQASGQGGGSRTEAFF. CDR3 coding DNA: TGTGCCAGCAGCCAAGCCTCCGGACAGGGGGGAGGATCGAGGACTGAAGCTTTCTTT.

The rearrangement uses TRBV5-5 and TRBJ1-5; D is possibly TRBD1 (5 bases). This CDR3 has 15 residues. In germline, CDR1 is SGHKS, CDR2 YYEKEE (reference sequence). The V end lost 0 bases, the J end lost 6 bases, and 13 bases lay between the germline ends. The CDR3 nucleotides are TGTGCCAGCAGCTTGGGACCGGGCGGGACTCAGCCCCAGCATTTT. This gives the protein CASSLGPGGTQPQHF.

J is TRBJ2-7 and V is TRBV14; 8 positions match TRBD1. This CDR3 spans 19 amino acids. The germline V gene encodes CDR1 SGHDN and CDR2 FVKESK. The ends lost 4 bases at V and 4 bases at J; junction bases unmatched: 21. CDR3 sequence: CASSPRSQGVGSVVYEQYF. CDR3 bases: TGTGCCAGCAGCCCCCGGTCACAGGGGGTCGGGTCGGTTGTTTACGAGCAGTACTTC.

The sample holds a few counts of this clone. The chain employs TRBV28 and TRBJ1-5, with D maybe TRBD1 (5 bases). Germline lookup yields CDR1 MDHEN and CDR2 SYDVKM. Trimming shortened V by 3 bases and J by 4 bases, and 31 bases separated the two germline ends. The CDR3 is 21 amino acids. The CDR3 DNA reads TGTGCCAGCAGTTTTAAGCGACTTTTTTTAAAGAAGCAGGGCTTAAATCAGCCCCAGCATTTT. It yields the protein CASSFKRLFLKKQGLNQPQHF.

This chain connects TRBV7-2 to TRBJ1-4; D remains unclear. The CDR3 runs 15 residues. CDR1 is SGHTA, CDR2 FQGNSA, per germline. V lost 4 bases and J lost 0, with 9 bases in between. CDR3 sequence: CASSSSSATNEKLFF. For the CDR3, the DNA is TGTGCCAGCAGCTCATCGTCCGCAACTAATGAAAAACTGTTTTTT. Variable domain in full (rest from reference TRBV7-2 and TRBJ1-4): GAGVSQSPSNKVTEKGKDVELRCDPISGHTALYWYRQSLGQGLEFLIYFQGNSAPDKSGLPSDRFSAERTGGSVSTLTIQRTQQEDSAVYLCASSSSSATNEKLFFGSGTQLSVL.

This sequence joins TRBV5-6 and TRBJ2-5; unclear D gene. The CDR3 contains 11 residues. V gave up 3 bases and J gave up 0 bases, with 0 bases separating them. Germline V gives CDR1 SGHDT, CDR2 YYEEEE. The CDR3 sequence is CASSYQETQYF. The CDR3 DNA follows: TGTGCCAGCAGCTACCAAGAGACCCAGTACTTC.

The gene calls are TRBV5-4 and TRBJ1-5; the D is unclear. The germline V and J ends were trimmed by 2 bases and 0 bases, with 12 bases remaining between them. Germline CDR1 reads SGHNT; CDR2 reads YYREEE (reference sequence). The CDR3 runs 16 residues. The CDR3 nucleotides read TGTGCCAGCAGCTTACGGACGGGAAATAGCAATCAGCCCCAGCATTTT. It yields the protein CASSLRTGNSNQPQHF.

This clone is a singleton in its sample. V is TRBV6-5 and J is TRBJ2-7; D may be TRBD1 or TRBD2 (5 bases each). CDR1 and CDR2 (germline): MNHEY, SVGAGI. The CDR3 totals 15 residues. The V gene lost 5 bases and the J gene lost 2 bases, with 16 bases spanning the gap. The DNA for the CDR3 is TGTGCCAGCAGTAAACCGGGACGATCTGCCTACGAGCAGTACTTC. It specifies CASSKPGRSAYEQYF.

This clone was detected only once. The gene calls are TRBV21-1 and TRBJ2-7. TRBV21-1 is noted as a pseudogene. This CDR3 contains 16 residues. The CDR3 DNA sequence: TGTGCCAGCAGCACATCGACCGGGACGCGAGGGGACGAGCAGTACTTC. This encodes CASSTSTGTRGDEQYF.

The V and J genes are TRBV19 and TRBJ2-2, with D unclear. This CDR3 has 14 amino acids. Germline V gene data show CDR1 as LNHDA and CDR2 as SQIVND (reference sequence). Trimming removed 3 bases at V and 7 bases at J, with 12 bases between. The CDR3: CASSIYGAGGELFF. CDR3 bases: TGTGCCAGTAGTATTTATGGTGCAGGCGGGGAGCTGTTTTTT.

This clone was counted once. The V call is TRBV28, the J call TRBJ2-7; D could derive from TRBD1 or TRBD2 (6 bases each). Germline CDR1 MDHEN, CDR2 SYDVKM. V dropped 3 bases and J dropped 6 bases, with 9 bases sitting between them. CDR3 length: 12 amino acids. In nucleotides, the CDR3 is TGTGCCAGCAGTTTGTGGGGGGCCGAGCAGTACTTC. This encodes CASSLWGAEQYF.

V is TRBV30 and J is TRBJ1-1, with 11 nucleotides matching TRBD1. The CDR3 runs 17 residues. The germline V gene encodes CDR1 GTSNPN and CDR2 SVGIG (reference sequence). J lost 2 bases, V lost 2 bases, and 10 bases had no gene match. The CDR3 spells CAWSHSGQGEFNTEAFF. The CDR3 bases are TGTGCCTGGAGTCACTCGGGACAGGGGGAATTTAACACTGAAGCTTTCTTT.

This clone was seen once. V usage is TRBV5-5 and J usage is TRBJ2-1, with unresolved D. The CDR3 is 13 residues long. CDR1 is SGHKS and CDR2 is YYEKEE in the germline V gene (reference sequence). The ends were cut back, 4 bases at V and 4 bases at J, with 9 bases in the middle. DNA of the CDR3: TGTGCCAGCAGCCATGACGGTTACAATGAGCAGTTCTTC. Its translation is CASSHDGYNEQFF. Looking up the rest from reference TRBV5-5 and TRBJ2-1 gives the full variable domain: DAGVTQSPTHLIKTRGQQVTLRCSPISGHKSVSWYQQVLGQGPQFIFQYYEKEERGRGNFPDRFSARQFPNYSSELNVNALLLGDSALYLCASSHDGYNEQFFGPGTRLTVL.

This rearrangement joins TRBV6-5 to TRBJ1-5; D is uncertain. V dropped 6 bases and J dropped 2 bases, with 8 bases sitting between them. Germline-derived CDR1 and CDR2 are MNHEY and SVGAGI. This CDR3 has 13 amino acids. The CDR3 protein is CASRPDRNQPQHF. The CDR3 coding sequence is TGTGCCAGCAGGCCGGATCGCAATCAGCCCCAGCATTTT.

The rearrangement joins TRBV28 to TRBJ2-7; no clear D. The germline V and J ends were trimmed by 3 bases and 0 bases, with 12 bases remaining between them. The CDR3 runs 15 residues. The V gene's germline CDR1 is MDHEN and CDR2 SYDVKM. The CDR3 nucleotides read TGTGCCAGCAGTTTGGGCTTCTTAAGCTCCTACGAGCAGTACTTC. Translated, it gives CASSLGFLSSYEQYF.

The gene calls are TRBV29-1 and TRBJ1-1; no clear D. The germline V and J ends were trimmed by 7 bases and 8 bases, with 17 bases remaining between them. From germline, CDR1 is SQVTM and CDR2 ANQGSEA. This CDR3 is 12 amino acids long. The CDR3 protein is CSANLVGSEAFF. The CDR3 coding sequence is TGCAGCGCCAACCTTGTGGGGTCAGAAGCTTTCTTT.

The chain carries TRBV7-7 and TRBJ2-5; 12 bases fit TRBD2. V lost 1 base and J lost 5; bases outside the gene matches: 2. Germline V gene lookup returns CDR1 SSHAT and CDR2 FNYEAQ (reference sequence). CDR3 length: 15 amino acids. CDR3 DNA sequence: TGTGCCAGCAGCTTAGGGACTAGCGGGAAGGAGACCCAGTACTTC. The encoded protein is CASSLGTSGKETQYF.

The chain couples TRBV7-9 to TRBJ2-7, with 7 bases matching TRBD1. This CDR3 has 17 amino acids. Unmatched junction bases numbered 10, after V lost 2 bases and J lost 0 bases. Germline lookup yields CDR1 SEHNR and CDR2 FQNEAQ (reference sequence). The CDR3 DNA follows: TGTGCCAGCAGCTTATTGGGAACAGGGGCCATCTCCTACGAGCAGTACTTC. It codes for CASSLLGTGAISYEQYF. Drawing the rest from reference TRBV7-9 and TRBJ2-7, the complete variable domain is DTGVSQNPRHKITKRGQNVTFRCDPISEHNRLYWYRQTLGQGPEFLTYFQNEAQLEKSRLLSDRFSAERPKGSFSTLEIQRTEQGDSAMYLCASSLLGTGAISYEQYFGPGTRLTVT.